This T cell receptor (beta chain) was sequenced for a study of shared clonotypes between healthy human individuals. Across the whole study: The composition of the donors was two women and a few men aged 18 to 49. Study conclusions and caveats: Even with large depth, rarefaction showed that sorted-subset sequencing was incomplete. Across subsets, estimated richness was generally greater for naive than for memory populations. Sequencing depth was predicted to influence how clonotypes are shared among donors.

The CDR3 totals 11 residues. V dropped 2 bases and J dropped 6 bases, with 6 bases sitting between them. CDR1 and CDR2 (germline): DFQATT, SNEGSKA (reference sequence). Only in-frame clones appear in the TCRdb table, and some are missing; sequencing was by immunoSEQ multiplex PCR. The table shows roughly 2 million clones, with around 95% occurring only once. About this clone: Its antigen is unknown. This sample also contains other DNA sequences that code for the same CDR3.

The J gene is TRBJ2-3, the V gene TRBV20-1; D is ambiguous. This receptor was identified in a man aged 18 to 30 in good health. The sequenced material came from naive CD4+ T cells sorted from blood. Subset defined: CD45RA+ positively selected. The CDR3 sequence: CSARLVDTQYF. CDR3 coding DNA: TGCAGTGCTAGACTAGTGGATACGCAGTATTTT.